What follows are 21 T cell receptor beta chains derived from one specimen sequenced in a study of blood T cell repertoires in COVID-19. This table comes from immunoSEQ multiplex PCR, and its TCRdb copy is limited to in-frame clones, with some not included. The sample contains approximately 200,000 clones, about 90% of which appear only once. The sample consisted of PBMCs or T cells enriched from blood (not recorded which). These receptors were collected from a woman between 25 and 40 years old who had recovered from COVID-19.

The chain joins TRBV3-1 (or the pseudogene TRBV3-2) to TRBJ1-2; the match to TRBD1 covers 9 bases. The germline V gene encodes CDR1 LGHDT and CDR2 YNNKEL (reference sequence). The V and J ends lost 5 bases and 4 bases, in that order; junction bases with no gene match: 2. CDR3 length: 13 residues. The CDR3 DNA sequence: TGTGCCAGCAGCGGGACAGGGAGCTATGGCTACACCTTC. The encoded protein is CASSGTGSYGYTF.

The chain is built from TRBV12-3 or TRBV12-4 and TRBJ2-2, with D unclear. The CDR3 contains 13 residues. Trimming stripped 5 bases from V and 2 bases from J, with 6 bases between. The CDR3 spells CASSHGNTGELFF. DNA for the CDR3: TGTGCCAGCAGTCACGGTAACACCGGGGAGCTGTTTTTT.

CDR3 sequence reads: CASSALILSSYNEQFF. CDR3 nucleotides: TGTGCCAGCAGCGCACTAATACTAAGCTCCTACAATGAGCAGTTCTTC. This sequence joins TRBV9 and TRBJ2-1; D is unresolved. Germline-derived CDR1 and CDR2 are SGDLS and YYNGEE. V was cut by 3 bases and J by 0 bases, with 13 bases left in between. The CDR3 contains 16 residues.

This chain links TRBV5-4 with TRBJ2-7, with D possibly matching TRBD1 (6 bases). Looked up from germline, CDR1 is SGHNT and CDR2 is YYREEE (reference sequence). The CDR3 runs 15 residues. V gave up 3 bases and J gave up 2 bases, with 15 bases separating them. The CDR3 sequence: CASSSRGDFTYEQYF. CDR3 DNA: TGTGCCAGCAGCTCCAGGGGCGACTTTACCTACGAGCAGTACTTC.

CDR3 in amino acids: CASSLGQGLANYGYTF. Written as DNA, the CDR3 is TGTGCCAGCAGCTTAGGACAGGGCCTAGCTAACTATGGCTACACCTTC. The chain recombines TRBV7-6 with TRBJ1-2; 7 bases align to TRBD1. This CDR3 spans 16 amino acids. Germline assignment: CDR1 SGHVS and CDR2 FNYEAQ. Trimming cost V 1 base and J 0 bases; bases outside gene matches: 5.

This clone was counted between two and nine times. The chain's CDR3 is CAISEQADYEQYF. The CDR3 DNA reads as TGTGCCATCAGTGAGCAGGCCGACTACGAGCAGTACTTC. The chain couples TRBV10-3 to TRBJ2-7, with D hard to call. The V gene lost 2 bases and the J gene lost 3 bases, with 8 bases spanning the gap. CDR3 size: 13 residues. Germline CDR1 and CDR2: ENHRY and SYGVKD.

This clone has more than one count but fewer than ten. The V and J genes are TRBV18 and TRBJ2-3, with D tentatively TRBD2 (5 bases). V dropped 8 bases and J dropped 2 bases, with 11 bases sitting between them. Germline loops: CDR1 KGHSH, CDR2 LQKENI. This CDR3 comprises 13 residues. CDR3 amino acids: CASSRGPTDTQYF. Written as DNA, the CDR3 is TGTGCCAGCAGCCGGGGTCCCACAGATACGCAGTATTTT.

The J gene is TRBJ1-5, the V gene TRBV19; a possible D gene is TRBD1 (5 bases). Per germline, CDR1 LNHDA and CDR2 SQIVND (reference sequence). Deletions cut 7 bases from V and 1 base from J, with 11 bases between. The CDR3 totals 14 residues. CDR3 in amino acids: CASTGGGSNQPQHF. CDR3 bases: TGTGCCAGTACAGGTGGGGGGAGCAATCAGCCCCAGCATTTT.

The chain combines TRBV13 with TRBJ1-2, with D possibly TRBD1 on 6 matching bases. Germline-derived CDR1 and CDR2 are PRHDT and FYEKMQ (reference sequence). The V end lost 4 bases, the J end lost 4 bases, and 10 bases lay between the germline ends. This CDR3 has 13 amino acids. CDR3 region: CASSSRGSYGYTF. CDR3 bases: TGTGCCAGCAGCTCCAGGGGTAGCTATGGCTACACCTTC.

The chain has TRBV6-5 and TRBJ2-2; 11 bases line up with TRBD1. Germline lookup yields CDR1 MNHEY and CDR2 SVGAGI. V was pared by 6 bases and J by 4 bases, with 4 bases of the junction left unmatched. CDR3 length: 15 amino acids. The CDR3, as DNA: TGTGCCAGCAGCTCCGGGACAGGGGGCACCGGGGAGCTGTTTTTT. Protein sequence: CASSSGTGGTGELFF.

The chain employs TRBV7-2 and TRBJ1-1; 7 positions agree with TRBD1. CDR1 is SGHTA, CDR2 FQGNSA, per germline. J was trimmed by 1 base and V by 5 bases; bases with no gene match: 13. The CDR3 has 17 residues. The CDR3 region is CASSGRVGGQTNTEAFF. CDR3 DNA: TGTGCCAGCAGCGGGCGGGTGGGGGGACAGACGAACACTGAAGCTTTCTTT.

The chain combines TRBV12-3 or TRBV12-4 with TRBJ1-6; the match to TRBD1 covers 7 bases. The CDR3 is made up of 13 amino acids. J lost 7 bases, V lost 7 bases, and 4 bases had no gene match. CDR3: CASNRGGNSPLHF. The CDR3 DNA sequence: TGTGCCAGCAACAGGGGTGGAAATTCACCCCTCCACTTT.

The chain joins TRBV5-1 to TRBJ1-1, with D possibly being TRBD1 (5 bases). The CDR3 consists of 13 residues. Germline values: CDR1 SGHRS, CDR2 YFSETQ. V was pared by 1 base and J by 8 bases, with 12 bases between. This CDR3 reads CASSLSFQGEAFF. As DNA, the CDR3 is TGCGCCAGCAGCTTGAGTTTTCAGGGAGAAGCTTTCTTT.

Ten or more counts support this clone. The CDR3 spells CASSFRLAGGYEQYF. DNA for the CDR3: TGTGCCAGCAGCTTCAGGCTAGCGGGAGGTTACGAGCAGTACTTC. This chain joins TRBV5-6 and TRBJ2-7; 11 bases fit TRBD2. CDR3 size: 15 residues. Unmatched junction bases numbered 5, after V lost 2 bases and J lost 4 bases. CDR1 is SGHDT and CDR2 is YYEEEE in the germline V gene.

This chain joins TRBV4-1 and TRBJ1-4; D not certain. CDR1 MGHRA and CDR2 YSYEKL come from the germline V gene. The CDR3 runs 16 residues. V lost 0 bases and J lost 8, with 16 bases in between. This CDR3 reads CASSQDSGPRPEKLFF. CDR3 nucleotides: TGCGCCAGCAGCCAAGACAGTGGTCCTAGGCCAGAAAAACTGTTTTTT.

The rearrangement links TRBV24-1 to TRBJ2-2, with TRBD1 identical over 8 bases. The CDR3 sequence is 13 residues long. Germline loops: CDR1 KGHDR, CDR2 SFDVKD. The V and J ends lost 10 bases and 1 base, in that order; junction bases with no gene match: 1. CDR3 sequence: CATGTGNTGELFF. CDR3 nucleotides: TGTGCCACGGGGACAGGGAACACCGGGGAGCTGTTTTTT.

Concerning this clone itself: Additional DNA sequences in this sample encode the identical CDR3. The rearrangement uses TRBV19 and TRBJ1-1; D is perhaps TRBD1 (6 bases). The germline CDR1 and CDR2 sequences are LNHDA and SQIVND (reference sequence). V lost 3 bases and J lost 2, with 7 bases in between. This CDR3 has 13 amino acids. The CDR3 sequence is CASSIRGNTEAFF. The CDR3 nucleotides are TGTGCCAGTAGTATCAGGGGAAACACTGAAGCTTTCTTT.

This clone is a singleton in its sample. V gene TRBV14 combines with J gene TRBJ1-2, with a possible D match to TRBD1 (5 bases). The V gene lost 4 bases and the J gene lost 0 bases, with 15 bases spanning the gap. The CDR3 has 16 residues. Germline assignment: CDR1 SGHDN and CDR2 FVKESK. CDR3 region: CASSPGHTNSNYGYTF. The CDR3 DNA reads TGTGCCAGCAGCCCTGGACATACAAATTCTAACTATGGCTACACCTTC.

V usage is TRBV30 and J usage is TRBJ1-1; D might be TRBD1 (5 bases). Germline lookup yields CDR1 GTSNPN and CDR2 SVGIG (reference sequence). The CDR3 is 13 residues long. Trimming removed 1 base at V and 4 bases at J, with 10 bases between. CDR3 amino acids: CAWSDGGGTEAFF. As DNA, the CDR3 is TGTGCCTGGAGTGACGGGGGAGGCACTGAAGCTTTCTTT.

The gene calls are TRBV7-8 and TRBJ2-7; TRBD2 might be the D (5 bases). The CDR3 runs 16 residues. Germline-derived CDR1 and CDR2 are SGHVS and FQNEAQ. The V end was cut by 1 base, the J end by 0 bases, with 13 bases between. CDR3 protein: CASSLGTAASSYEQYF. CDR3 coding DNA: TGTGCCAGCAGCTTAGGTACAGCGGCCAGCTCCTACGAGCAGTACTTC.

This chain links TRBV5-6 with TRBJ1-6, with 8 bases that match TRBD1. The germline gives CDR1 SGHDT, CDR2 YYEEEE. The CDR3 spans 14 residues. The junction had 3 bases not matched to a gene; V was cut back by 1 base and J by 9 bases. In nucleotides, the CDR3 is TGTGCCAGCAGCTTGAGTCAGGGGGCTTCACCCCTCCACTTT. It yields the protein CASSLSQGASPLHF. Combining the CDR3 with reference TRBV5-6 and TRBJ1-6 gives the whole variable domain DAGVTQSPTHLIKTRGQQVTLRCSPKSGHDTVSWYQQALGQGPQFIFQYYEEEERQRGNFPDRFSGHQFPNYSSELNVNALLLGDSALYLCASSLSQGASPLHFGNGTRLTVT.